The entry below gives a single T cell receptor (beta chain) sequence along with its context. The data were obtained in a study of blood T cell repertoires in COVID-19. CDR3 length: 13 amino acids. Trimming took 1 base from V and 5 from J, leaving 8 bases between them. Germline V CDR1 and CDR2: LGHNA, YNFKEQ. Profiled with immunoSEQ multiplex PCR; TCRdb holds only in-frame clones, not every one. The data hold 250,000 to 400,000 clones, with around 88% observed a single time. Sequencing was performed on peripheral blood. This rearrangement joins TRBV4-2 to TRBJ1-1; D remains unclear. The receptor was isolated from a woman under 40 with COVID-19, enrolled during active disease. The CDR3 DNA reads as TGTGCCAGCAGCCAAGGCGGAGAAACTGAAGCTTTCTTT. It encodes CASSQGGETEAFF.